This T cell receptor (beta chain) was observed in a study of human T cells and chemical hapten exposure. About the research overall: Affected patients, primarily female, had alopecia areata, totalis or universalis.

TCRdb re-derived calls from the RACE reads in MiXCR, one entry per CDR3 protein. The sample comprises tens of thousands of distinct CDR3 sequences, about an eighth of which are singletons, and approximately 6.2% rests with the top ten. Only a few counts were recorded for this clonotype. The antigen remains unidentified. Overall study findings and caveats: Patch test scores rose with PT1 expanded TCR counts, a positive correlation. Among TCRs, those above 1 in 1000 frequency were unaffected by DPC sensitization.

Time point noted: patch test 3, about 24 weeks after DPC sensitization. The treatment: therapeutic diphenylcyclopropenone sensitization with weekly scalp DPC. Alopecia patients, 18 to 70 years old and DPC-suitable, served as donors. The receptor comes from a woman aged 50 to 65 with alopecia areata. Some clones in this sample may be carry-over from other donors' samples. The material sequenced was whole blood, taken in connection with sensitization to the hapten diphenylcyclopropenone (DPC).

DNA for the CDR3: TGTGCCAGCGATCAAGGCTTCTACGAGCAGTACTTC. This translates into CASDQGFYEQYF. This sequence joins TRBV6-1 and TRBJ2-7; D gene uncertain. Deletions cut 8 bases from V and 3 bases from J, with 11 bases between. This CDR3 comprises 12 residues. Germline V CDR1 and CDR2: MNHNS, SASEGT.